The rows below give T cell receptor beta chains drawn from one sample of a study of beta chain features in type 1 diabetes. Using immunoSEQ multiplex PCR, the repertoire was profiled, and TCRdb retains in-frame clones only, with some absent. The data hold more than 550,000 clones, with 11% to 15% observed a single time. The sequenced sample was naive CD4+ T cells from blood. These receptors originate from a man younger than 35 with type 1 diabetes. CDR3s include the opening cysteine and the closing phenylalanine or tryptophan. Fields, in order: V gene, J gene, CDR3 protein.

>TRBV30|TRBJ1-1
CAWRISPIEAFF
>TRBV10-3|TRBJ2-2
CAIDRGINTGELFF
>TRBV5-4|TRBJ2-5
CASSLGSTWRQETQYF
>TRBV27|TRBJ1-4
CASSSRIGTGDEKLFF
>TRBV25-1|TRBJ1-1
CASSEQGAGPEAFF
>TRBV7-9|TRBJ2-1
CASSSGTYGDEQFF
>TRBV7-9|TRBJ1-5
CASTMTTGFWDSNQPQHF
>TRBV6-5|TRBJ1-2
CASAAMGEGYGYTF
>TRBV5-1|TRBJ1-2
CASSFDREAGGYTF
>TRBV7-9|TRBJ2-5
CASIRDTGATQYF
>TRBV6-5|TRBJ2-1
CASSPSTSARFF
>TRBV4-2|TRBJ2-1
CASSWTGTPEYNEQFF
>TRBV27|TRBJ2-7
CASSFRQGPISSYEQYF
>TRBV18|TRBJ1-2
CASSALGESYGYTF
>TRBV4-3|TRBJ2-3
CASSSQDYRDTQYF
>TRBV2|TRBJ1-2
CASTMGEGIYGYTF
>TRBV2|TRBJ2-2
CASSGQGAYPGELFF
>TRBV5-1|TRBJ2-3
CASSLERGSTDTQYF
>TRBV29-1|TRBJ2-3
CSVGTSGGVGDTQYF
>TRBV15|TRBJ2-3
CATLPDPSRADTQYF
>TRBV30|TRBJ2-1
CAWSFHSRGTGFYNEQFF
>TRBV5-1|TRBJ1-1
CASTLGTGSSEAFF
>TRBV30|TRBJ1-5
CAWSSRFGNQPQHF
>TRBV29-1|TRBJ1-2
CSASDRLWDGYTF
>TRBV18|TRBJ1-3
CASSPFRPDGNTIYF
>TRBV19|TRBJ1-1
CASSMWGNEAFF
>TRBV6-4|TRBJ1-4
CATQVGEKLFF
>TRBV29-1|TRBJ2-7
CSGEEGRGQGPEQYF
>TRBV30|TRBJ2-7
CAWSPRSTGTKQYF
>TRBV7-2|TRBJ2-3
CASSLAGNTDTQYF
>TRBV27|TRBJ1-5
CASSPNSNQPQHF
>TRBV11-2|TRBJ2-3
CASSPGQRYTDTQYF
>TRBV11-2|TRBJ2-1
CASSLEGIEQFF
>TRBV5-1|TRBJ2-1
CASSLTSGGLYNEQFF
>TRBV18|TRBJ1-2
CASSPRGQGGYGYTF